The 21 T cell receptor beta chains given below trace back to one sample, sequenced in a study of T cells in Graves' hyperthyroidism and ophthalmopathy. It was RNA transcripts that yielded the amplified TCR beta CDR3 regions. First-round RT-PCR targeting the TCR CDR3 was performed with the HTBI primer set. Each CDR3 protein gets one entry after TCRdb re-called the multiplex PCR reads with MiXCR. The table lists approximately 630,000 distinct CDR3 sequences, roughly 15% of them singletons. Specimen: blood. All receptors come from a woman aged 30 to 39 with Graves' hyperthyroidism.

This clonotype was observed a handful of times. V usage is TRBV19 and J usage is TRBJ1-1; tentative D call: TRBD1 (6 bases). CDR3 length equals 14 residues. Germline lookup yields CDR1 LNHDA and CDR2 SQIVND (reference sequence). Trimming took 0 bases from V and 1 from J, leaving 6 bases between them. Here the CDR3 reads CASSIDRGNTEAFF. Here the CDR3 DNA reads TGTGCCAGTAGTATAGACAGGGGGAACACTGAAGCTTTCTTT. The complete variable domain, with remaining parts taken from reference TRBV19 and TRBJ1-1, reads DGGITQSPKYLFRKEGQNVTLSCEQNLNHDAMYWYRQDPGQGLRLIYYSQIVNDFQKGDIAEGYSVSREKKESFPLTVTSAQKNPTAFYLCASSIDRGNTEAFFGQGTRLTVV.

This clonotype appeared many times. The V call is TRBV6-2 or TRBV6-3, the J call TRBJ2-7; 10 bases align to TRBD1. The CDR3 totals 15 residues. V lost 6 bases to trimming and J lost 7 bases; unmatched junction nucleotides: 12. From germline, CDR1 is MNHEY and CDR2 SVGEGT. CDR3 residues: CASRPTGTGVKEQYF. The CDR3 region has the DNA TGTGCCAGCAGACCCACCGGGACAGGGGTGAAAGAGCAGTACTTC.

This clonotype was seen many times. The chain recombines TRBV18 with TRBJ1-1, with 8 bases that match TRBD1. V shed 4 bases, J shed 5 bases, and the junction held 6 bases outside the gene matches. Germline lookup yields CDR1 KGHSH and CDR2 LQKENI. This CDR3 contains 14 residues. CDR3 loop: CASSLKTGVTEAFF. DNA of the CDR3: TGTGCCAGCTCACTCAAGACAGGGGTTACTGAAGCTTTCTTT.

This clonotype appeared many times. The chain employs TRBV3-1 and TRBJ1-1; unclear D gene. V gave up 0 bases and J gave up 8 bases, with 7 bases separating them. Germline V lookup: CDR1 LGHDT, CDR2 YNNKEL (reference sequence). The CDR3 spans 12 residues. The CDR3 region is CASSQETEEAFF. In nucleotides, the CDR3 is TGTGCCAGCAGCCAAGAAACGGAGGAAGCTTTCTTT.

This clonotype was recorded many times. V gene TRBV28 combines with J gene TRBJ2-2; D is perhaps TRBD1 (6 bases). V was pared by 5 bases and J by 4 bases, with 17 bases between. The CDR3 is 16 amino acids. In germline, CDR1 is MDHEN, CDR2 SYDVKM. CDR3 amino acids: CASSTPTGLATGELFF. The CDR3 coding sequence is TGTGCCAGCAGTACGCCTACAGGGTTGGCCACCGGGGAGCTGTTTTTT.

This clonotype appeared many times. The V call is TRBV20-1, the J call TRBJ2-7; D is undetermined. The germline gives CDR1 DFQATT, CDR2 SNEGSKA (reference sequence). The ends were cut back, 0 bases at V and 6 bases at J, with 21 bases in the middle. The CDR3 covers 16 residues. The CDR3 DNA follows: TGCAGTGCTAGAGATCCTGCTGGGCGGCTCCCTACCGAGCAGTACTTC. Protein: CSARDPAGRLPTEQYF.

This clonotype was recorded a few times. This rearrangement joins TRBV18 to TRBJ2-7; a possible D gene is TRBD1 (7 bases). The CDR3 consists of 16 residues. Trimming left V 2 bases short and J 3 bases short, with 17 bases between. Per the germline V gene, CDR1 is KGHSH and CDR2 is LQKENI. CDR3 amino acids: CASSPGGGAALYEQYF. In nucleotides, the CDR3 is TGTGCCAGCTCACCAGGAGGGGGCGCAGCCCTCTACGAGCAGTACTTC.

This clonotype was seen repeatedly, ten times or more. This chain links TRBV28 with TRBJ2-3; D is unresolved. The CDR3 runs to 16 residues. Per the germline V gene, CDR1 is MDHEN and CDR2 is SYDVKM. V was pared by 6 bases and J by 0 bases, with 16 bases between. Here the CDR3 DNA reads TGTGCCAGCAGGAGATATTTGCTCACTAGCACAGATACGCAGTATTTT. This codes for CASRRYLLTSTDTQYF. Based on the CDR3 plus reference TRBV28 and TRBJ2-3, the full variable domain is DVKVTQSSRYLVKRTGEKVFLECVQDMDHENMFWYRQDPGLGLRLIYFSYDVKMKEKGDIPEGYSVSREKKERFSLILESASTNQTSMYLCASRRYLLTSTDTQYFGPGTRLTVL.

In this sample, this clonotype turned up many times. The junction departs from the called germline gene at one end, perhaps through a read error. The chain is built from TRBV27 and TRBJ2-7; TRBD1 matches at 8 bases. Germline V gene data show CDR1 as MNHEY and CDR2 as SMNVEV (reference sequence). The length of the CDR3 is 13 residues. CDR3 loop: CASSLTGAYEQYF. The CDR3 region has the DNA TGCGCCAGCAGCTTGACAGGGGCCTACGAGCAGTACTTC.

This clonotype was seen repeatedly, ten times or more. The chain carries TRBV12-3 or TRBV12-4 and TRBJ2-1; D is uncertain. V dropped 3 bases and J dropped 4 bases, with 4 bases sitting between them. CDR3 length: 12 residues. The CDR3 DNA follows: TGTGCCAGCAGTTTTGGGTACAATGAGCAGTTCTTC. As protein: CASSFGYNEQFF.

This clonotype was detected many times. The chain joins TRBV2 to TRBJ1-2, with 7 positions matching TRBD1. This CDR3 spans 14 amino acids. The ends lost 6 bases at V and 4 bases at J; junction bases unmatched: 8. The V gene's germline CDR1 is SNHLY and CDR2 FYNNEI. The CDR3 region is CASRAGGEVYGYTF. In DNA, the CDR3 is TGTGCCAGCAGGGCAGGGGGTGAAGTCTATGGCTACACCTTC. The full variable domain, its missing parts supplied by reference TRBV2 and TRBJ1-2, is EPEVTQTPSHQVTQMGQEVILRCVPISNHLYFYWYRQILGQKVEFLVSFYNNEISEKSEIFDDQFSVERPDGSNFTLKIRSTKLEDSAMYFCASRAGGEVYGYTFGSGTRLTVV.

This clonotype was seen ten or more times. The V gene is TRBV2, the J gene TRBJ2-3; D gene unclear. Germline assignment: CDR1 SNHLY and CDR2 FYNNEI. The CDR3 consists of 11 residues. V dropped 4 bases and J dropped 6 bases, with 5 bases sitting between them. CDR3 coding DNA: TGTGCCAGCAGTGGGGTGGATACGCAGTATTTT. It codes for CASSGVDTQYF. Using reference TRBV2 and TRBJ2-3 for the parts outside the CDR3, the full variable domain is EPEVTQTPSHQVTQMGQEVILRCVPISNHLYFYWYRQILGQKVEFLVSFYNNEISEKSEIFDDQFSVERPDGSNFTLKIRSTKLEDSAMYFCASSGVDTQYFGPGTRLTVL.

Many counts were recorded for this clonotype. This chain uses TRBV11-2 with TRBJ1-2; 7 positions agree with TRBD1. The CDR3 totals 12 residues. Germline V gene sequence: CDR1 SGHAT, CDR2 FQNNGV. Trimming removed 4 bases from V and 8 bases from J; junction bases left unmatched: 4. In DNA form, the CDR3 reads TGTGCCAGCAGCTCGAGGGGGCACGGCTACACCTTC. It yields the protein CASSSRGHGYTF.

This clonotype came up a few times. The CDR3 region has the DNA TGTGCCAGCAGTGGCTCCGGGACAGGGGTGGCAAAGACCCAGTACTTC. Its protein is CASSGSGTGVAKTQYF. The chain carries TRBV6-2 or TRBV6-3 and TRBJ2-5; 10 bases align to TRBD1. The CDR3 runs 16 residues. The germline CDR1 and CDR2 sequences are MNHEY and SVGEGT. V shed 5 bases, J shed 6 bases, and the junction held 12 bases outside the gene matches.

Turning to this clonotype: This may be a read error, as it is one base from a much larger clone. The J gene is TRBJ1-1, the V gene TRBV29-1; D perhaps matches TRBD1 (5 bases). Trimming left V 5 bases short and J 1 base short, with 11 bases between. Germline lookup yields CDR1 SQVTM and CDR2 ANQGSEA. The CDR3 sequence is 13 residues long. Here the CDR3 DNA reads TGCAGCGTTAGAGGGGACCCGAACACTGAAGCTTTCTTT. Its protein product is CSVRGDPNTEAFF.

This clonotype has a count of ten or more. This rearrangement joins TRBV7-3 to TRBJ2-3; 7 bases are shared with TRBD1. The length of the CDR3 is 17 residues. Germline CDR1 reads SGHTA; CDR2 reads FQGTGA. V lost 0 bases and J lost 3; bases outside the gene matches: 9. The chain's CDR3 is CASSLTQTGDLTDTQYF. Here the CDR3 DNA reads TGTGCCAGCAGCTTAACGCAAACAGGGGATCTGACAGATACGCAGTATTTT.

This chain joins TRBV6-2 or TRBV6-3 and TRBJ1-2; unclear D gene. Between the trimmed V and J ends, which lost 6 bases and 4 bases, there was a span of 9 bases. Germline CDR1 is MNHEY and CDR2 is SVGEGT. The CDR3 is 12 residues long. The CDR3 nucleotides are TGTGCCAGCAGCCAGTCCACCTATGGCTACACCTTC. This sequence encodes CASSQSTYGYTF.

This chain joins TRBV28 and TRBJ2-2; the D call may be TRBD1 or TRBD2 (5 bases each). The germline V gene has CDR1 MDHEN and CDR2 SYDVKM. V dropped 6 bases and J dropped 7 bases, with 24 bases sitting between them. The CDR3 contains 17 residues. CDR3 in DNA: TGTGCCAGCAGCCCCGGTCGAACTCTCACTAGGGGCGGGGAGCTGTTTTTT. Its translation is CASSPGRTLTRGGELFF.

In this sample, this clonotype turned up a few times. The chain combines TRBV12-3 or TRBV12-4 with TRBJ2-7, with D possibly being TRBD2 (6 bases). The V gene lost 7 bases and the J gene lost 3 bases, with 16 bases spanning the gap. The CDR3 runs 14 residues. Here the CDR3 DNA reads TGTGCCAGCACCCTAACTACGGAGGGCTACGAGCAGTACTTC. Its translation: CASTLTTEGYEQYF.

On this clonotype: A much larger clone differs by one base, so this may be a read error. The chain has TRBV5-1 and TRBJ2-3, with 12 bases lining up with TRBD2. The CDR3 is 17 residues long. Germline V gene data show CDR1 as SGHRS and CDR2 as YFSETQ. CDR3 sequence: CVSSLEGLAGLTDTQYF. In nucleotides, the CDR3 is TGCGTCAGCAGCTTAGAAGGACTAGCGGGACTCACAGATACGCAGTATTTT.

The chain couples TRBV9 to TRBJ1-2; possible D gene TRBD1, 5 bases. CDR1 SGDLS and CDR2 YYNGEE come from the germline V gene. V was trimmed by 0 bases and J by 2 bases, leaving 11 bases between them. CDR3 length: 15 residues. This CDR3 is CASSVVGGWNYGYTF. The DNA for the CDR3 is TGTGCCAGCAGCGTAGTCGGGGGTTGGAACTATGGCTACACCTTC.